The 22 T cell receptor beta chains below all came from one sample that was sequenced in a study of T cell changes during pregnancy in multiple sclerosis. Using immunoSEQ multiplex PCR, the repertoire was profiled, and TCRdb retains in-frame clones only, with some absent. This table has about 58,000 clones, around 93% appearing once. Sequences were derived from CD8+ T cells from peripheral blood mononuclear cells, sampled in the second trimester of pregnancy. These receptors were taken from a female donor with multiple sclerosis, enrolled in a pregnancy study.

The chain combines TRBV7-8 with TRBJ1-1; D is unresolved. This CDR3 is 17 amino acids long. V was clipped by 3 bases and J by 1 base, with 18 bases between them. Germline values: CDR1 SGHVS, CDR2 FQNEAQ. DNA of the CDR3: TGTGCCAGCAGCTTTAAATGGGCCGGGAAAGGGAACACTGAAGCTTTCTTT. Protein: CASSFKWAGKGNTEAFF. Full variable domain (missing parts from reference TRBV7-8 and TRBJ1-1): GAGVSQSPRYKVAKRGQDVALRCDPISGHVSLFWYQQALGQGPEFLTYFQNEAQLDKSGLPSDRFFAERPEGSVSTLKIQRTQQEDSAVYLCASSFKWAGKGNTEAFFGQGTRLTVV.

The chain uses TRBV7-9 and TRBJ1-1, with 8 bases lining up with TRBD1. This CDR3 has 11 amino acids. Losses at the gene ends were 2 bases for V and 12 bases for J; bases not matched to a gene: 2. The germline gives CDR1 SEHNR, CDR2 FQNEAQ (reference sequence). The CDR3 spells CASSLNRGTFF. The DNA of the CDR3 is TGTGCCAGCAGCTTAAACAGGGGGACTTTCTTT. The full variable domain, completed using reference TRBV7-9 and TRBJ1-1, is DTGVSQNPRHKITKRGQNVTFRCDPISEHNRLYWYRQTLGQGPEFLTYFQNEAQLEKSRLLSDRFSAERPKGSFSTLEIQRTEQGDSAMYLCASSLNRGTFFGQGTRLTVV.

The CDR3 nucleotides read TGTGCCAGCAGCCAAGATCGTGGACAATCACCCTACGAGCAGTACTTC. Translation gives CASSQDRGQSPYEQYF. The chain couples TRBV4-2 to TRBJ2-7; possibly TRBD1 for D (5 bases). V was clipped by 0 bases and J by 2 bases, with 14 bases between them. The CDR3 is 16 residues long. Germline V gene lookup returns CDR1 LGHNA and CDR2 YNFKEQ.

V is TRBV19 and J is TRBJ2-2, with D maybe TRBD1 (5 bases). The germline V gene encodes CDR1 LNHDA and CDR2 SQIVND (reference sequence). The V and J ends lost 7 bases and 0 bases respectively, with 12 bases between them. The CDR3 runs 15 residues. DNA for the CDR3: TGTGCCAGTACCGCAGGACACGCGAACACCGGGGAGCTGTTTTTT. It translates to CASTAGHANTGELFF.

DNA of the CDR3: TGTGCCACCAGCAGAGATCGGCTAGCGGCGAACACCGGGGAGCTGTTTTTT. It translates to CATSRDRLAANTGELFF. This chain links TRBV15 with TRBJ2-2; 7 bases align to TRBD2. The length of the CDR3 is 17 residues. The J segment lost 0 bases and the V segment lost 0 bases, leaving 4 bases of the junction unmatched. CDR1 and CDR2 from the germline V gene are LNHNV and YYDKDF (reference sequence).

The rearrangement joins TRBV7-9 to TRBJ2-5; possibly TRBD2 for D (6 bases). The CDR3 has 18 amino acids. Trimming removed 5 bases from V and 7 bases from J, with 29 bases in between. Per germline, CDR1 SEHNR and CDR2 FQNEAQ (reference sequence). This chain's CDR3 is CASSPPASATVGAGTQYF. The CDR3 DNA is TGTGCCAGCAGCCCCCCGGCTAGCGCCACTGTGGGAGCCGGGACCCAGTACTTC.

The chain has TRBV6-6 and TRBJ1-1; TRBD1 agrees at 8 bases. The germline gives CDR1 MNHNY, CDR2 SVGAGI (reference sequence). Losses at the gene ends were 2 bases for V and 1 base for J; bases not matched to a gene: 3. This CDR3 has 15 residues. CDR3 DNA: TGTGCCAGCAGTTACCCGGGACAGGCGAACACTGAAGCTTTCTTT. Translation: CASSYPGQANTEAFF.

In regard to this clone: Sequence at one end of the junction differs from germline and may be a read error. The chain carries TRBV2 and TRBJ1-1; D not resolved. CDR1 is SNHLY and CDR2 is FYNNEI in the germline V gene. The CDR3 spans 11 residues. CDR3 sequence (DNA): TGTGCCAGCAGTGACGCTAGACCCAGCCTCTTT. This encodes CASSDARPSLF.

V and J are TRBV19 and TRBJ2-7; 7 positions match TRBD1. Germline trimming cut 3 bases from V and 6 bases from J; bases unmatched to any gene: 5. Germline V gene sequence: CDR1 LNHDA, CDR2 SQIVND (reference sequence). The CDR3 spans 13 residues. CDR3 sequence (DNA): TGTGCCAGTAGTATGATGACAGGGTCCGAGCAGTACTTC. This gives the protein CASSMMTGSEQYF.

V usage is TRBV4-3 and J usage is TRBJ2-7, with D perhaps TRBD2 (6 bases). The CDR3 extends over 16 amino acids. V lost 0 bases, J lost 2 bases, and 14 bases lay in between. Germline loops: CDR1 LGHNA, CDR2 YSLEER. The CDR3 loop is CASSQEVDSGAYEQYF. The CDR3 coding sequence is TGCGCCAGCAGCCAAGAGGTTGACTCGGGAGCCTACGAGCAGTACTTC.

This chain uses TRBV7-6 with TRBJ2-1; the D gene is possibly TRBD2 (6 bases). The CDR3 is 16 residues long. Trimming cost V 4 bases and J 6 bases, with 19 bases left between them. From germline, CDR1 is SGHVS and CDR2 FNYEAQ. CDR3 DNA sequence: TGTGCCAGCAGCTCGAGGGGACTGGGGGACCGCAATGAGCAGTTCTTC. This gives the protein CASSSRGLGDRNEQFF.

This chain uses TRBV9 with TRBJ1-1; no clear D gene. This CDR3 is 16 amino acids long. Between the trimmed V and J ends, which lost 0 bases and 3 bases, there was a span of 15 bases. Germline CDR1 reads SGDLS; CDR2 reads YYNGEE. CDR3 DNA: TGTGCCAGCAGCGTAGGTCCCCAGCGGGTGGACACTGAAGCTTTCTTT. Translated: CASSVGPQRVDTEAFF. The full variable domain, with the rest looked up from reference TRBV9 and TRBJ1-1, is DSGVTQTPKHLITATGQRVTLRCSPRSGDLSVYWYQQSLDQGLQFLIQYYNGEERAKGNILERFSAQQFPDLHSELNLSSLELGDSALYFCASSVGPQRVDTEAFFGQGTRLTVV.

V gene TRBV6-1 combines with J gene TRBJ2-5; 14 bases map to TRBD2. Germline CDR1 is MNHNS and CDR2 is SASEGT. The V segment lost 3 bases and the J segment 4 bases; nucleotides outside the gene matches: 10. This CDR3 is built from 18 residues. The CDR3 loop is CASSDGLAGGPVGETQYF. The CDR3 DNA is TGTGCCAGCAGTGACGGACTAGCGGGGGGCCCGGTTGGAGAGACCCAGTACTTC.

The rearrangement joins TRBV9 to TRBJ2-5; 7 nucleotides agree with TRBD1. Per the germline V gene, CDR1 is SGDLS and CDR2 is YYNGEE. This CDR3 spans 14 amino acids. The ends lost 0 bases at V and 3 bases at J; junction bases unmatched: 2. The CDR3 DNA is TGTGCCAGCAGCGTAGGCGACAGGGAAGAGACCCAGTACTTC. This encodes CASSVGDREETQYF. Looking up the rest from reference TRBV9 and TRBJ2-5 gives the full variable domain: DSGVTQTPKHLITATGQRVTLRCSPRSGDLSVYWYQQSLDQGLQFLIQYYNGEERAKGNILERFSAQQFPDLHSELNLSSLELGDSALYFCASSVGDREETQYFGPGTRLLVL.

The chain recombines TRBV4-1 with TRBJ2-1; the D gene is possibly TRBD1 (6 bases). This CDR3 comprises 14 residues. Per germline, CDR1 MGHRA and CDR2 YSYEKL. Trimming removed 3 bases at V and 13 bases at J, with 19 bases between. Here the CDR3 reads CASSQLRTDGEQFF. CDR3 sequence (DNA): TGCGCCAGCAGCCAGCTCAGGACAGACGGCGAACAGTTCTTC.

The chain links TRBV27 to TRBJ2-7; D unresolved. Germline loops: CDR1 MNHEY, CDR2 SMNVEV (reference sequence). Deletions cut 3 bases from V and 0 bases from J, with 12 bases between. The CDR3 consists of 15 residues. CDR3 residues: CASSFGLSSSYEQYF. For the CDR3, the DNA is TGTGCCAGCAGTTTTGGGCTGTCGAGCTCCTACGAGCAGTACTTC.

The J gene is TRBJ2-7, the V gene TRBV5-1; 10 nucleotides match TRBD2. The CDR3 runs to 15 residues. The germline V gene encodes CDR1 SGHRS and CDR2 YFSETQ. With V trimmed by 0 bases and J by 4 bases, 4 bases remained unmatched. The CDR3 region has the DNA TGCGCCAGCAGCTTGGAAGCGGGAGGGGCGTACGAGCAGTACTTC. This sequence encodes CASSLEAGGAYEQYF.

This chain joins TRBV27 and TRBJ2-5, with 12 bases aligning to TRBD2. J lost 6 bases, V lost 7 bases, and 12 bases had no gene match. The CDR3 length is 16 residues. Per the germline V gene, CDR1 is MNHEY and CDR2 is SMNVEV (reference sequence). The chain's CDR3 is CASTALTSGSRKTQYF. The CDR3 DNA reads TGTGCCAGCACCGCCCTGACTAGCGGGAGCAGGAAGACCCAGTACTTC.

The J gene is TRBJ2-1, the V gene TRBV6-5; 12 bases line up with TRBD1. V gave up 6 bases and J gave up 7 bases; unmatched junction bases: 1. Germline CDR1 is MNHEY and CDR2 is SVGAGI. CDR3 length: 13 residues. The CDR3, as DNA: TGTGCCAGCAGGGGACAGGGGGCGAATGAGCAGTTCTTC. Translation: CASRGQGANEQFF.

The V gene is TRBV4-1, the J gene TRBJ2-3; D may be TRBD1 (6 bases). Trimming shortened V by 1 base and J by 1 base, and 12 bases separated the two germline ends. Germline V lookup: CDR1 MGHRA, CDR2 YSYEKL. The CDR3 covers 16 residues. Here the CDR3 DNA reads TGCGCCAGCAGCCAAGTTCCAGGGGTTGGCACAGATACGCAGTATTTT. Encoded protein: CASSQVPGVGTDTQYF.

This chain links TRBV5-1 with TRBJ2-1; TRBD2 might be the D (5 bases). V lost 2 bases and J lost 2, with 20 bases in between. The CDR3 extends over 18 amino acids. Germline V gene data show CDR1 as SGHRS and CDR2 as YFSETQ. Here the CDR3 reads CASSLRKSFPGAYNEQFF. The CDR3 region has the DNA TGCGCCAGCAGCTTAAGGAAAAGCTTCCCCGGGGCCTACAATGAGCAGTTCTTC.

The rearrangement uses TRBV29-1 and TRBJ2-1, with D perhaps matching TRBD2 (6 bases). The germline V gene has CDR1 SQVTM and CDR2 ANQGSEA. The CDR3 spans 15 residues. The germline V and J ends were trimmed by 2 bases and 0 bases, with 11 bases remaining between them. The CDR3 loop reads CSVEHDGGSYNEQFF. CDR3 in DNA: TGCAGCGTTGAACACGACGGGGGCTCCTACAATGAGCAGTTCTTC.